These 32 T cell receptor beta chains came from one sample sequenced in a study of shared clonotypes between healthy human individuals. Assay used: immunoSEQ multiplex PCR; TCRdb lists only in-frame clones, some missing. The sample shows roughly 640,000 clones, over 65% of them seen only once. The material sequenced was memory CD4+ T cells sorted from blood. Subset reported: CD45RA-negative fraction. Receptor source: a woman in her twenties or thirties in good health.

As DNA, the CDR3 is TGCAGTGCTCCCGTTTACAATGAGCAGTTCTTC. It is translated as CSAPVYNEQFF. The rearrangement joins TRBV20-1 to TRBJ2-1; D is ambiguous. CDR3 length: 11 residues. Germline V gene sequence: CDR1 DFQATT, CDR2 SNEGSKA (reference sequence). Trimming left V 5 bases short and J 4 bases short, with 6 bases between.

The rearrangement links TRBV27 to TRBJ1-1; D ambiguous. The CDR3 has 15 residues. V lost 1 base to trimming and J lost 3 bases, with 12 bases between them. Germline V lookup: CDR1 MNHEY, CDR2 SMNVEV (reference sequence). The CDR3 bases are TGTGCCAGCAGTTTATTCCCAGTGATTCACACTGAAGCTTTCTTT. Translation gives CASSLFPVIHTEAFF.

On this clone itself: Distinct nucleotide sequences in the sample also encode this CDR3. In nucleotides, the CDR3 is TGTGCCAGCTCACCTAGGCAGGGTACCTACGAGCAGTACTTC. Residues: CASSPRQGTYEQYF. J is TRBJ2-7 and V is TRBV18; tentative D call: TRBD1 (5 bases). From germline, CDR1 is KGHSH and CDR2 LQKENI. This CDR3 spans 14 amino acids. V was pared by 3 bases and J by 2 bases, with 11 bases between.

V usage is TRBV4-1 and J usage is TRBJ2-7; D is perhaps TRBD2 (5 bases). Deletions cut 3 bases from V and 6 bases from J, with 27 bases between. Germline V lookup: CDR1 MGHRA, CDR2 YSYEKL. The CDR3 runs 18 residues. The CDR3 loop is CASSQDPLFSARSGEQYF. In nucleotides, the CDR3 is TGCGCCAGCAGCCAGGACCCACTTTTTAGCGCACGGTCCGGCGAGCAGTACTTC.

The rearrangement links TRBV4-1 to TRBJ1-4; D is unclear. CDR1 is MGHRA and CDR2 is YSYEKL in the germline V gene. V lost 4 bases and J 5 bases, leaving 17 bases between the germline ends. This CDR3 spans 16 amino acids. CDR3 in amino acids: CASSREAGRLNEKLFF. CDR3 coding DNA: TGCGCCAGCAGCCGGGAGGCAGGCCGCCTCAATGAAAAACTGTTTTTT.

This clone was seen a single time. The chain links TRBV16 to TRBJ1-1; no reliable D call. The V gene's germline CDR1 is KGHSY and CDR2 FQNENV. V was trimmed by 5 bases and J by 1 base, leaving 17 bases between them. This CDR3 comprises 16 residues. CDR3 nucleotide sequence: TGTGCCAGCAGCACACACCTTAGGGCTACGAACACTGAAGCTTTCTTT. Its translation: CASSTHLRATNTEAFF. The complete variable domain, with remaining parts taken from reference TRBV16 and TRBJ1-1, reads GEEVAQTPKHLVRGEGQKAKLYCAPIKGHSYVFWYQQVLKNEFKFLISFQNENVFDETGMPKERFSAKCLPNSPCSLEIQATKLEDSAVYFCASSTHLRATNTEAFFGQGTRLTVV.

This clone was detected once. The genes are TRBV6-6 and TRBJ2-3, with TRBD2 identical over 7 bases. This CDR3 region has 13 residues. V trimming: 4 bases; J trimming: 5 bases; junction bases outside the gene matches: 3. The V gene's germline CDR1 is MNHNY and CDR2 SVGAGI (reference sequence). The chain's CDR3 is CASSSGGGDTQYF. In nucleotides, the CDR3 is TGTGCCAGCAGTTCGGGGGGAGGAGATACGCAGTATTTT.

The chain joins TRBV4-1 to TRBJ2-5; D may be TRBD2 (5 bases). There are 15 residues in the CDR3. Germline V CDR1 and CDR2: MGHRA, YSYEKL. V lost 5 bases, J lost 0 bases, and 13 bases lay in between. The CDR3 DNA reads as TGCGCCAGCAGCGGATTCAGAGGGTACCAAGAGACCCAGTACTTC. Protein: CASSGFRGYQETQYF.

In the case of this clone: Additional DNA sequences in this sample encode the identical CDR3. The V call is TRBV10-3, the J call TRBJ2-5; D gene uncertain. The CDR3 covers 12 residues. V shed 3 bases and J shed 2 bases, with 4 bases lying between them. The germline V gene encodes CDR1 ENHRY and CDR2 SYGVKD. CDR3 sequence reads: CAISDRQETQYF. CDR3 coding DNA: TGTGCCATCAGTGACCGACAAGAGACCCAGTACTTC.

The V call is TRBV12-5, the J call TRBJ2-3, with D maybe TRBD2 (6 bases). This CDR3 region has 16 residues. V dropped 5 bases and J dropped 1 base, with 16 bases sitting between them. Per the germline V gene, CDR1 is LGHNT and CDR2 is FRNRAP. The DNA for the CDR3 is TGTGCTAGTGGTCCCGGGCGGGGAGTGGGCACAGATACGCAGTATTTT. It codes for CASGPGRGVGTDTQYF. The full variable domain, with the rest looked up from reference TRBV12-5 and TRBJ2-3, is DARVTQTPRHKVTEMGQEVTMRCQPILGHNTVFWYRQTMMQGLELLAYFRNRAPLDDSGMPKDRFSAEMPDATLATLKIQPSEPRDSAVYFCASGPGRGVGTDTQYFGPGTRLTVL.

The genes are TRBV4-1 and TRBJ2-5; no definite D call. In germline, CDR1 is MGHRA, CDR2 YSYEKL. The CDR3 loop spans 12 amino acids. Trimming took off 1 base at V and 4 bases at J, with 4 bases between the two ends. For the CDR3, the DNA is TGCGCCAGCAGCCAAGTGGCAGAGACCCAGTACTTC. It yields the protein CASSQVAETQYF.

In this sample, this clone turned up once. The rearrangement links TRBV19 to TRBJ2-2, with D perhaps matching TRBD2 (5 bases). CDR3 length: 17 amino acids. V was trimmed by 3 bases and J by 4 bases, leaving 18 bases between them. Germline V gives CDR1 LNHDA, CDR2 SQIVND (reference sequence). For the CDR3, the DNA is TGTGCCAGTAGTATGGAGGCTCGGTTTCGTGGCACCGGGGAGCTGTTTTTT. Translating gives CASSMEARFRGTGELFF. The entire variable domain, with the rest obtained from reference TRBV19 and TRBJ2-2, is as follows: DGGITQSPKYLFRKEGQNVTLSCEQNLNHDAMYWYRQDPGQGLRLIYYSQIVNDFQKGDIAEGYSVSREKKESFPLTVTSAQKNPTAFYLCASSMEARFRGTGELFFGEGSRLTVL.

V gene TRBV5-1 combines with J gene TRBJ2-3, with a possible D match to TRBD2 (5 bases). The germline V and J ends were trimmed by 0 bases and 7 bases, with 39 bases remaining between them. This CDR3 is 23 amino acids long. Germline CDR1 is SGHRS and CDR2 is YFSETQ. CDR3 in amino acids: CASSLAIPGGPRPGGDLAHTQYF. CDR3 sequence (DNA): TGCGCCAGCAGCTTGGCGATCCCCGGAGGCCCCCGGCCAGGAGGAGATCTAGCCCATACGCAGTATTTT.

The chain couples TRBV12-5 to TRBJ2-5, with 13 bases aligning to TRBD2. Germline V CDR1 and CDR2: LGHNT, FRNRAP. This CDR3 comprises 15 residues. J gave up 5 bases and V 1 base, and 1 base lay outside the gene matches. The CDR3 sequence is CASGLGTSGSETQYF. DNA for the CDR3: TGTGCTAGTGGTTTGGGGACTAGCGGGAGTGAGACCCAGTACTTC.

Concerning this clone itself: This sample also contains other DNA sequences that code for the same CDR3. The chain is built from TRBV5-1 and TRBJ1-3; 7 bases line up with TRBD1. This CDR3 region has 14 residues. V lost 5 bases to trimming and J lost 2 bases; unmatched junction nucleotides: 4. The germline gives CDR1 SGHRS, CDR2 YFSETQ. The CDR3 loop reads CASSEGTAGNTIYF. Here the CDR3 DNA reads TGCGCCAGCAGTGAAGGGACAGCTGGAAACACCATATATTTT. Supplemented by reference TRBV5-1 and TRBJ1-3, the full variable domain reads KAGVTQTPRYLIKTRGQQVTLSCSPISGHRSVSWYQQTPGQGLQFLFEYFSETQRNKGNFPGRFSGRQFSNSRSEMNVSTLELGDSALYLCASSEGTAGNTIYFGEGSWLTVV.

V gene TRBV5-1 combines with J gene TRBJ1-2, with 9 bases that match TRBD1. CDR3 length: 15 amino acids. CDR1 and CDR2 from the germline V gene are SGHRS and YFSETQ. J lost 9 bases, V lost 1 base, and 10 bases had no gene match. The CDR3 DNA follows: TGCGCCAGCAGCTTGATGTGGGGGACAGGGTCTAGCTACACCTTC. Amino acid sequence: CASSLMWGTGSSYTF.

This rearrangement joins TRBV6-6 to TRBJ1-5, with unresolved D. Germline V gives CDR1 MNHNY, CDR2 SVGAGI (reference sequence). The CDR3 is 14 residues long. V was shortened by 8 bases and J by 3 bases, with 14 bases between the two germline ends. CDR3 coding DNA: TGTGCCAGCTCTGATGGCGAATTCAATCAGCCCCAGCATTTT. This codes for CASSDGEFNQPQHF.

Concerning this clone: Other DNA sequences in the same sample also yield this CDR3. The V and J genes are TRBV7-2 and TRBJ2-1; 13 bases line up with TRBD2. V lost 0 bases and J lost 7; bases outside the gene matches: 6. The germline V gene encodes CDR1 SGHTA and CDR2 FQGNSA. This CDR3 is built from 17 residues. This chain's CDR3 is CASSLALLAGGGNEQFF. DNA for the CDR3: TGTGCCAGCAGCTTAGCTTTACTAGCGGGAGGGGGTAATGAGCAGTTCTTC.

This clone was detected only a few times. The rearrangement joins TRBV2 to TRBJ2-7; no firm D call. Per germline, CDR1 SNHLY and CDR2 FYNNEI. Between the trimmed V and J ends, which lost 6 bases and 2 bases, there was a span of 11 bases. There are 13 residues in the CDR3. The CDR3 DNA reads as TGTGCCAGCAGCGCCCCTAGTACCTACGAGCAGTACTTC. Encoded protein: CASSAPSTYEQYF.

This clone was picked up one time. The J gene is TRBJ2-5, the V gene TRBV5-1, with D maybe TRBD1 (5 bases). Germline CDR1 is SGHRS and CDR2 is YFSETQ. The CDR3 runs 15 residues. V lost 5 bases and J lost 2, with 16 bases in between. Written as DNA, the CDR3 is TGCGCCAGCAGTTTCATGGGGCTTGAGCAAGAGACCCAGTACTTC. Protein: CASSFMGLEQETQYF.

The chain carries TRBV5-4 and TRBJ1-2; no clear D. The V gene lost 1 base and the J gene lost 5 bases, with 9 bases spanning the gap. The CDR3 totals 13 residues. CDR1 is SGHNT, CDR2 YYREEE, per germline (reference sequence). The CDR3 loop is CASSLPGDYGYTF. CDR3 sequence (DNA): TGTGCCAGCAGCTTGCCCGGTGATTATGGCTACACCTTC.

This clone was detected a few times. This CDR3 is CASSLGTGGAWTEAFF. In nucleotides, the CDR3 is TGTGCCAGCAGCTTAGGGACAGGGGGCGCGTGGACTGAAGCTTTCTTT. The chain recombines TRBV5-6 with TRBJ1-1, with 12 bases aligning to TRBD1. There are 16 residues in the CDR3. With 2 bases clipped from V and 5 bases from J, the junction kept 7 bases outside the gene matches. Per germline, CDR1 SGHDT and CDR2 YYEEEE.

The rearrangement uses TRBV27 and TRBJ1-1; D gene unclear. This CDR3 comprises 14 residues. The V end was cut by 6 bases, the J end by 0 bases, with 11 bases between. Germline CDR1 is MNHEY and CDR2 is SMNVEV (reference sequence). The chain's CDR3 is CASRSQSMNTEAFF. CDR3 nucleotides: TGTGCCAGCAGATCACAAAGCATGAACACTGAAGCTTTCTTT.

This chain connects TRBV28 to TRBJ1-1; TRBD1 matches 11 bases. In germline, CDR1 is MDHEN, CDR2 SYDVKM. V lost 4 bases, J lost 4 bases, and 2 bases stayed unmatched. This CDR3 contains 14 residues. The CDR3 nucleotides are TGTGCCAGCAGTTCTGGACAGGGGGCCACTGAAGCTTTCTTT. It yields the protein CASSSGQGATEAFF.

The gene calls are TRBV15 and TRBJ2-3; 7 bases agree with TRBD2. The CDR3 covers 18 residues. V dropped 0 bases and J dropped 0; count of bases not matched to a gene: 9. Germline CDR1 and CDR2: LNHNV and YYDKDF (reference sequence). The CDR3 here is CATSRDLFSSGSTDTQYF. The CDR3 DNA follows: TGTGCCACCAGCAGAGATCTGTTTTCTAGCGGTAGCACAGATACGCAGTATTTT.

The gene calls are TRBV28 and TRBJ2-7; tentative D call: TRBD2 (6 bases). There are 15 residues in the CDR3. The germline CDR1 and CDR2 sequences are MDHEN and SYDVKM. V dropped 6 bases and J dropped 7 bases, with 22 bases sitting between them. Written as DNA, the CDR3 is TGTGCCAGCAGGACGACCGGGGGATCCTTCAGGGAGCAGTACTTC. Residues: CASRTTGGSFREQYF.

This sequence joins TRBV2 and TRBJ1-2; the match to TRBD1 covers 8 bases. With V trimmed by 6 bases and J by 8 bases, 8 bases remained unmatched. This CDR3 region has 13 residues. Looked up from germline, CDR1 is SNHLY and CDR2 is FYNNEI. This CDR3 reads CASRPGGGWGYTF. The CDR3 nucleotides are TGTGCCAGCAGGCCAGGGGGCGGGTGGGGCTACACCTTC.

This clone was observed a few times. The chain employs TRBV6-6 and TRBJ2-7, with 9 nucleotides matching TRBD2. The length of the CDR3 is 13 residues. V was pared by 6 bases and J by 7 bases, with 7 bases of the junction left unmatched. Germline values: CDR1 MNHNY, CDR2 SVGAGI (reference sequence). DNA of the CDR3: TGTGCCAGCAGATTAGCGGGAGCGGGGGAGCAGTACTTC. It codes for CASRLAGAGEQYF.

This clone was seen only a few times. The gene calls are TRBV19 and TRBJ1-5, with 7 bases that match TRBD1. Germline CDR1 and CDR2: LNHDA and SQIVND (reference sequence). The CDR3 length is 15 residues. After removal of 4 bases from V and 7 bases from J, the junction contained 10 bases not matched to a gene. The CDR3 nucleotides read TGTGCCAGTAGTACAAGTACAGGGGTAATCCAGCCCCAGCATTTT. Translating gives CASSTSTGVIQPQHF.

The rearrangement uses TRBV28 and TRBJ1-2; D not resolved. CDR3 size: 12 residues. V was trimmed by 5 bases and J by 4 bases, leaving 8 bases between them. Germline values: CDR1 MDHEN, CDR2 SYDVKM. This CDR3 reads CASSPGLYGYTF. In DNA, the CDR3 is TGTGCCAGCAGTCCAGGCCTCTATGGCTACACCTTC.

This chain joins TRBV25-1 and TRBJ1-1; TRBD1 agrees at 8 bases. Germline lookup yields CDR1 MGHDK and CDR2 SYGVNS. The CDR3 extends over 14 amino acids. The trim removed 3 bases at V and 6 bases at J, leaving 6 bases unmatched. In nucleotides, the CDR3 is TGTGCCAGCAGTGATCACCAGGGGGCTGCTGAAGCTTTCTTT. Protein sequence: CASSDHQGAAEAFF. The full variable domain, its missing parts supplied by reference TRBV25-1 and TRBJ1-1, is EADIYQTPRYLVIGTGKKITLECSQTMGHDKMYWYQQDPGMELHLIHYSYGVNSTEKGDLSSESTVSRIRTEHFPLTLESARPSHTSQYLCASSDHQGAAEAFFGQGTRLTVV.

This chain links TRBV4-1 with TRBJ2-3, with TRBD2 matching 10 bases. Germline V CDR1 and CDR2: MGHRA, YSYEKL. With V trimmed by 0 bases and J by 5 bases, 8 bases remained unmatched. This CDR3 spans 17 amino acids. Written as DNA, the CDR3 is TGCGCCAGCAGCCAAGATCCACTAGCGGGACGGGTAGATACGCAGTATTTT. It specifies CASSQDPLAGRVDTQYF.